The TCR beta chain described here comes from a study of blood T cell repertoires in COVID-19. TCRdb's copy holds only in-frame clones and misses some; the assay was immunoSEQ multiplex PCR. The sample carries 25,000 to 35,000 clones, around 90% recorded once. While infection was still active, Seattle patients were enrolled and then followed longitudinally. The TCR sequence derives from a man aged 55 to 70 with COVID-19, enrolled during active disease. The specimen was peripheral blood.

CDR3 region: CASSLGSGEGYTF. The CDR3 DNA is TGTGCCAGCAGTTTAGGGTCAGGGGAGGGCTACACCTTC. The chain is built from TRBV12-3 or TRBV12-4 and TRBJ1-2; maybe TRBD1 (6 bases). CDR3 size: 13 residues. Trimming pared 1 base from V and 8 bases from J, leaving 11 bases between.